This record looks at one T cell receptor (beta chain) sequence and its context. Its antigen is currently unknown. V lost 3 bases and J lost 5, with 13 bases in between. Germline V gives CDR1 DFQATT, CDR2 SNEGSKA (reference sequence). This CDR3 region has 13 residues. The entry originates in a study of blood T cells in healthy people across ages. Study context: Every two T cells gave about one barcoded beta molecule via template switching.

The use of a sample-barcoded 5' primer and a J-beta primer mix characterized a second PCR of about 7 to 12 cycles. Using its own MiXCR run on the 5' RACE reads, TCRdb lists one record per CDR3 protein. Among almost 300,000 distinct CDR3 sequences listed, around 27% were seen once. Around 10 milliliters of peripheral blood were drawn from each donor. The study, taken as a whole, reports: Whereas aged donors had fewer naive CD4+ cells, long-lived donors had more of them and higher diversity.

The chain combines TRBV20-1 with TRBJ2-5; possibly TRBD2 for D (6 bases). Sequencing was done on a sample of blood. The clonotype was recovered from a woman aged 65 to 85 in good health. The chain's CDR3 is CSAREGPRETQYF. The CDR3 DNA sequence: TGCAGTGCTAGGGAGGGACCTCGGGAGACCCAGTACTTC.